This T cell receptor (beta chain) was recovered during a study of identical twins. This clonotype appeared a few times. The CDR3 totals 13 residues. Trimming cost V 0 bases and J 8 bases, with 9 bases left between them. Germline values: CDR1 SGHRS, CDR2 YFSETQ. One entry per CDR3 protein, called by TCRdb with MiXCR from the 5' RACE reads. The profile covers about 550,000 distinct CDR3 sequences, with about 22% appearing a single time and around 0.5% taken by the ten largest. The same sample was also studied in work on yellow fever vaccine responses in identical twins. That paper notes: Twins reportedly mounted vaccine T cell responses that seemed partly convergent, partly personalized.

This receptor was taken from a woman younger than 35 in good health. Material for sequencing was CD4+ T cells sorted from blood. The chain is built from TRBV5-1 and TRBJ2-1; D uncertain. The CDR3 DNA reads TGCGCCAGCAGCTTGGGGCGGCAGGATGAGCAGTTCTTC. It yields the protein CASSLGRQDEQFF.